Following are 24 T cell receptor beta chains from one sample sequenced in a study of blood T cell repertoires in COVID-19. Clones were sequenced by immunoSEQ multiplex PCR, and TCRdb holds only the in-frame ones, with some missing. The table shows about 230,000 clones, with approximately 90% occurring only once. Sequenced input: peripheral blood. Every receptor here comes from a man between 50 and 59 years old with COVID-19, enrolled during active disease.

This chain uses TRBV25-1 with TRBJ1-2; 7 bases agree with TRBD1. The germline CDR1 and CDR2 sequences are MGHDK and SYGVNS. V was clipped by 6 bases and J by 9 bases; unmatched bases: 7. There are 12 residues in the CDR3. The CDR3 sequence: CASRTTGISYTF. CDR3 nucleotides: TGTGCCAGCAGAACGACAGGGATCAGCTACACCTTC.

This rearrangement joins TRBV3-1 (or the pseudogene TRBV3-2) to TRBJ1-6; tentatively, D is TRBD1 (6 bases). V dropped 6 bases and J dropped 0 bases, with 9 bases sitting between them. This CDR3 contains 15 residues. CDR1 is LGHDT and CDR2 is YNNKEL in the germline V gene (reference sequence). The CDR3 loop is CASRTGSSYNSPLHF. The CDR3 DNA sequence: TGTGCCAGCAGAACAGGGAGCTCCTATAATTCACCCCTCCACTTT.

In DNA form, the CDR3 reads TGTGCCAGCAGTTTCCCGGGCTCCTACGAGCAGTACTTC. Protein sequence: CASSFPGSYEQYF. The V and J genes are TRBV11-1 and TRBJ2-7; D call uncertain. Germline V gives CDR1 SGHAT, CDR2 FQDESV (reference sequence). V lost 6 bases to trimming and J lost 0 bases, with 9 bases between them. The CDR3 is 13 residues long.

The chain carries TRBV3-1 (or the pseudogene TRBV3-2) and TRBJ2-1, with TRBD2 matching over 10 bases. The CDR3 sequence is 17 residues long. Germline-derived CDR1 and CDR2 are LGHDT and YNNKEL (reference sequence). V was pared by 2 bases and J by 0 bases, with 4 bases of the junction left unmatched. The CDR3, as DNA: TGTGCCAGCAGCCAACAGACTAGCGGGCGCTCCTACAATGAGCAGTTCTTC. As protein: CASSQQTSGRSYNEQFF.

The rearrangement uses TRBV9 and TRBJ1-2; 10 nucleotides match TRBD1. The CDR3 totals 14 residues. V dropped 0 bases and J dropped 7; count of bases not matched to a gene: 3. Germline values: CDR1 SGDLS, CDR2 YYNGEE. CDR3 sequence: CASSVETGGAGYTF. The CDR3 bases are TGTGCCAGCAGCGTAGAGACAGGGGGCGCTGGCTACACCTTC.

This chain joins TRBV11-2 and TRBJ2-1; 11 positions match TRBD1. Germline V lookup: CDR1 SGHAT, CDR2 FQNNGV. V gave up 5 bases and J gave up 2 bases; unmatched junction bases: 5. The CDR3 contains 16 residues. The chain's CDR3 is CASSGGTGGAYNEQFF. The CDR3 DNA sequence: TGTGCCAGCAGCGGAGGGACAGGGGGAGCCTACAATGAGCAGTTCTTC.

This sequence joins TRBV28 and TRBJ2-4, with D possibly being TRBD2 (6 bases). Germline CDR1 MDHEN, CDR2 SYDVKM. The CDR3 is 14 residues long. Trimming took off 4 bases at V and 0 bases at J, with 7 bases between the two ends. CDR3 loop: CASSSGGAKNIQYF. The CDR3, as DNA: TGTGCCAGCAGTTCCGGGGGAGCCAAAAACATTCAGTACTTC.

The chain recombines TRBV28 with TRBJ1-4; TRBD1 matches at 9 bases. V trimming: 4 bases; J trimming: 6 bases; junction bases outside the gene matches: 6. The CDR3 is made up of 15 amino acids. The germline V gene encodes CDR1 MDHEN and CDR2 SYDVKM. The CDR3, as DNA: TGTGCCAGCAGTTCCACAGGGGGCGGGTATGAAAAACTGTTTTTT. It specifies CASSSTGGGYEKLFF.

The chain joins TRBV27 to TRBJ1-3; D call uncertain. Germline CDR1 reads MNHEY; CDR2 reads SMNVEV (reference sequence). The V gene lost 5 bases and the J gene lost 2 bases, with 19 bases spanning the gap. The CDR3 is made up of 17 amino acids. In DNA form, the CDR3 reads TGTGCCAGCAGTCCCCTGCGCCTGGGAGGCCCTGGAAACACCATATATTTT. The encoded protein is CASSPLRLGGPGNTIYF.

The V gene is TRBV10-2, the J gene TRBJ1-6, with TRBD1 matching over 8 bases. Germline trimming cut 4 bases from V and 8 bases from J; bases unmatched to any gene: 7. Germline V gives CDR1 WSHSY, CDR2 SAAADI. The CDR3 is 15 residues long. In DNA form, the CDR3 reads TGCGCCAGCAGTGTCCCCGACAGGGGAGATTCACCCCTCCACTTT. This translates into CASSVPDRGDSPLHF.

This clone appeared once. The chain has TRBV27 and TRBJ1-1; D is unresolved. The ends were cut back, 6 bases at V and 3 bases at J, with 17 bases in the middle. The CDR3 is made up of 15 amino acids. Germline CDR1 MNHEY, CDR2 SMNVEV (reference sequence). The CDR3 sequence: CASRPDGLLDTEAFF. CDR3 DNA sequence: TGTGCCAGCAGACCAGACGGACTTTTGGACACTGAAGCTTTCTTT.

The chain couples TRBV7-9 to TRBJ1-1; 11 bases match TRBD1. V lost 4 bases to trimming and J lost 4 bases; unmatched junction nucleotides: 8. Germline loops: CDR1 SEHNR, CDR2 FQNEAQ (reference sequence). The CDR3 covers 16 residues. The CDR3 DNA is TGTGCCAGCAGCTCAGGACAGGGGGCTCAGGTCACTGAAGCTTTCTTT. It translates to CASSSGQGAQVTEAFF.

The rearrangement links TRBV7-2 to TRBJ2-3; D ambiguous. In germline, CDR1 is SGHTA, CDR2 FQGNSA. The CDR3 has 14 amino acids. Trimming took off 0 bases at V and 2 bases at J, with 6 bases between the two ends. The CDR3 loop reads CASSLAHNTDTQYF. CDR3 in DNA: TGTGCCAGCAGCTTAGCGCACAACACAGATACGCAGTATTTT.

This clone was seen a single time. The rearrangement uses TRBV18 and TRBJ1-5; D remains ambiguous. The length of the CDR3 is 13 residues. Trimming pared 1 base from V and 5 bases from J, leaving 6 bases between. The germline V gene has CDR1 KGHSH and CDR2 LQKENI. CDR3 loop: CASSPHRDQPQHF. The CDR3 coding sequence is TGTGCCAGCTCACCACACCGGGATCAGCCCCAGCATTTT. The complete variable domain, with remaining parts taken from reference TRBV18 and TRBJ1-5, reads NAGVMQNPRHLVRRRGQEARLRCSPMKGHSHVYWYRQLPEEGLKFMVYLQKENIIDESGMPKERFSAEFPKEGPSILRIQQVVRGDSAAYFCASSPHRDQPQHFGDGTRLSIL.

CDR3 sequence (DNA): TGTGCCAGCAGCAAACGCGGGGGTCTCATGAACACTGAAGCTTTCTTT. Its translation: CASSKRGGLMNTEAFF. The chain joins TRBV11-2 to TRBJ1-1, with a weak D call TRBD1 (5 bases). There are 16 residues in the CDR3. In germline, CDR1 is SGHAT, CDR2 FQNNGV. V gave up 5 bases and J gave up 0 bases, with 16 bases separating them.

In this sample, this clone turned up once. CDR3 coding DNA: TGTGCCAGCAAATCGGGGACTAGCCAAGAGACCCAGTACTTC. Translating it yields CASKSGTSQETQYF. The chain couples TRBV28 to TRBJ2-5; 8 bases align to TRBD2. Germline values: CDR1 MDHEN, CDR2 SYDVKM. CDR3 length equals 14 residues. Trimming took 7 bases from V and 1 from J; bases not matched to a gene: 5.

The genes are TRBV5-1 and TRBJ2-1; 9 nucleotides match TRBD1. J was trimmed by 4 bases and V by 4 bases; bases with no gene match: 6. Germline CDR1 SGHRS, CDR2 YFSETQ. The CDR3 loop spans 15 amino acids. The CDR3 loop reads CASSEGTGRYNEQFF. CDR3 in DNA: TGCGCCAGCAGCGAAGGGACAGGGCGATACAATGAGCAGTTCTTC.

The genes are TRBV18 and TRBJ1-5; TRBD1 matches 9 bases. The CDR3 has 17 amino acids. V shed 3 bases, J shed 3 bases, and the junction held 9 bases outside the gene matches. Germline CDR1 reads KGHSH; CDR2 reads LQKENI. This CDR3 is CASSPLSTGGNNQPQHF. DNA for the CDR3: TGTGCCAGCTCACCGCTCTCGACAGGGGGGAACAATCAGCCCCAGCATTTT.

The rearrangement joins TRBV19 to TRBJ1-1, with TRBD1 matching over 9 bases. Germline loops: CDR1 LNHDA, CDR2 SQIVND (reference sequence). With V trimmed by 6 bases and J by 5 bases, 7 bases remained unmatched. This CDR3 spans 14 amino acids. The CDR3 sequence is CASRGGQGETEAFF. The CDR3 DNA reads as TGTGCCAGTAGGGGGGGACAGGGTGAAACTGAAGCTTTCTTT.

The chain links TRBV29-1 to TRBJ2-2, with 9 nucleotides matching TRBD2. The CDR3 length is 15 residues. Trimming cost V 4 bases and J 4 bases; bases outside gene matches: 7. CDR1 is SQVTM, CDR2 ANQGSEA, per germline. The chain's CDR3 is CSVVLSGRSTGELFF. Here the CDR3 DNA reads TGCAGCGTTGTGCTCAGCGGGAGGAGCACCGGGGAGCTGTTTTTT.

The CDR3 coding sequence is TGTGCCAGCAGCCCGGGACTAGCGGTAAATGAGCAGTTCTTC. The encoded protein is CASSPGLAVNEQFF. This chain uses TRBV7-9 with TRBJ2-1, with 11 bases matching TRBD2. The CDR3 runs to 14 residues. The junction had 4 bases not matched to a gene; V was cut back by 5 bases and J by 7 bases. CDR1 is SEHNR and CDR2 is FQNEAQ in the germline V gene (reference sequence). The entire variable domain, with the rest obtained from reference TRBV7-9 and TRBJ2-1, is as follows: DTGVSQNPRHKITKRGQNVTFRCDPISEHNRLYWYRQTLGQGPEFLTYFQNEAQLEKSRLLSDRFSAERPKGSFSTLEIQRTEQGDSAMYLCASSPGLAVNEQFFGPGTRLTVL.

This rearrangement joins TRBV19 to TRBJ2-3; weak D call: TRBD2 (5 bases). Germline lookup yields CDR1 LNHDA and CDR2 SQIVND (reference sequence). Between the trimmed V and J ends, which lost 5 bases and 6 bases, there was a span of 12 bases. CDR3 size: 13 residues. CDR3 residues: CASSPSGWDTQYF. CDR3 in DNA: TGTGCCAGTAGTCCGAGCGGCTGGGATACGCAGTATTTT.

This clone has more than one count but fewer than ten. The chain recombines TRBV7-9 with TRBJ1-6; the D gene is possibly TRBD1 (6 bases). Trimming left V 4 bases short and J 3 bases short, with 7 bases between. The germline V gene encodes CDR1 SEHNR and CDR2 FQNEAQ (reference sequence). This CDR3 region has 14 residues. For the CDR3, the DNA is TGTGCCAGCAGCTCGGACAGCTATAATTCACCCCTCCACTTT. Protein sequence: CASSSDSYNSPLHF.

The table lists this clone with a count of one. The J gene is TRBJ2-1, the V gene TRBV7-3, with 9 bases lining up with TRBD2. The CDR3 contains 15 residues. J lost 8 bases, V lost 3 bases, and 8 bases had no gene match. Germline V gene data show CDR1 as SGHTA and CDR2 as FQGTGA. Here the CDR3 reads CASSFSGGISDEQFF. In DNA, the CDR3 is TGTGCCAGCAGCTTCAGCGGGGGGATCTCCGATGAGCAGTTCTTC.